This T cell receptor (beta chain) was observed in a study of radiation and T cells in renal cell carcinoma. The time point: blood 4 weeks post-SBRT, at nephrectomy. Treatment of the sample: 15 Gy SBRT to primary tumor, nephrectomy 4 weeks later. Some clones are missing from TCRdb's copy, which holds only in-frame ones; the method was immunoSEQ multiplex PCR. The table lists around 45,000 clones, 65% to 85% of them singletons. CDR1 SGDLS and CDR2 YYNGEE come from the germline V gene. The V and J ends lost 3 bases and 1 base, in that order; junction bases with no gene match: 8. The CDR3 totals 17 residues.

This specimen consisted of blood, obtained from a patient whose treatment included radiotherapy and nephrectomy. This sequence was found in a woman aged 70-85 years with renal cell carcinoma. This chain links TRBV9 with TRBJ2-2; 8 nucleotides agree with TRBD1. The CDR3 DNA reads TGTGCCAGCAGCGAAAGACCCGGGACAGGGAACACCGGGGAGCTGTTTTTT. The encoded protein is CASSERPGTGNTGELFF.